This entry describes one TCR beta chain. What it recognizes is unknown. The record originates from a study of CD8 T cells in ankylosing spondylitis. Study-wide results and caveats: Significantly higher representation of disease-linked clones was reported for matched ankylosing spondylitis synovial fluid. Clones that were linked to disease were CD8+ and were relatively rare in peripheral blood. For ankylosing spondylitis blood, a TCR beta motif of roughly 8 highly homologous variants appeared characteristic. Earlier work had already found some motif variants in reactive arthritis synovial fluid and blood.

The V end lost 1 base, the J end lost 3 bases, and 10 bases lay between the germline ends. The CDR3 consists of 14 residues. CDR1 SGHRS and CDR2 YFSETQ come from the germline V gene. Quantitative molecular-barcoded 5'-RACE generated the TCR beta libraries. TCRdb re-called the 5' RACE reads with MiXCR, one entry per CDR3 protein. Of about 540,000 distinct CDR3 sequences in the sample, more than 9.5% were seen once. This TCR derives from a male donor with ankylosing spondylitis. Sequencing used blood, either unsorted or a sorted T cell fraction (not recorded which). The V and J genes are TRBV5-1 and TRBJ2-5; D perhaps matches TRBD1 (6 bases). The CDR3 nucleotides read TGCGCCAGCAGCTTGTCAGGGGCCGAAGAGACCCAGTACTTC. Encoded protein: CASSLSGAEETQYF.